This TCR beta chain was captured in a study of T-cell memory formation after mild COVID-19 (dated by TCRdb to the early 2020s). As for the study more broadly: Most TCR sequence clusters were specific to one of the two donors. In a couple of donors, T-cell clones that expanded and contracted after mild COVID-19 were followed by sequencing TCRalpha and TCRbeta repertoires longitudinally. The cohort comprised two young, previously healthy adult volunteers, one female and one male.

Overall study results and their limits: SARS-CoV-2 specificity was not confirmed for the second-wave clones peaking on day 37. Only a couple of mild cases were covered in the study, and larger cohorts including severe cases with pre-infection samples were considered necessary. The detection of some responding clones in pre-infection memory suggests that pre-existing cross-reactive memory T cells joined the SARS-CoV-2 response. Contracting CD4+ clones were found mainly in CM and EM memory subsets, while CD8+ clones were enriched in EMRA. From day 15 to 85, contracting clones showed balanced CD4/CD8 phenotypes, whereas a second wave of clones that expanded from day 15 to 37 leaned towards CD4+.

Sequencing relied on an Illumina NovaSeq 6000. TCRalpha and TCRbeta cDNA libraries were built by 5'RACE with constant-segment primers, adding sample barcodes and unique molecular identifiers. RNA was extracted from every sample with Trizol reagent. Amplification of the libraries took two PCR steps, and the second step added a second sample barcode plus Illumina TruSeq adapters. Sequencing of the libraries was done on an Illumina NovaSeq, producing 2 x 150 bp paired-end reads. The authors' pipeline ran thus. Demultiplexing of reads and collapsing into UMI-guided consensus sequences were performed with migec v1.2.7. Using mixcr v2.1.11, UMI consensuses were aligned to TRA and TRB V and J templates and then assembled into clonotypes. Clonotypes were classified as expanded or contracted when called significant by both edgeR and NoisET, with noise models trained on biological replicates. For edgeR calls, the thresholds were a false discovery rate-adjusted p below 0.01 and a log2 fold-change of 1. As an exploratory analysis of dynamics, PCA with hierarchical clustering was applied to max-normalized trajectories of the 1000 most abundant clonotypes. Each responding clone was given a CD4 or CD8 phenotype based on the CD4+ and CD8+ repertoires, which had been sequenced separately. Through fastp at Q25 and MiXCR, TCRdb rebuilt clones from the public reads, retaining in-frame beta chains. Each entry merges the rows of one CDR3 protein and shows their most common DNA and genes. The V and J calls were not made by the authors but by TCRdb's processing. For this sample there are some 100,000 distinct CDR3 sequences; around 10% appear just once. Together, the top ten hold roughly two fifths of the sample.

From its cysteine to its phenylalanine, the CDR3 spans 17 amino acids. Only the CDR3 region is kept as DNA, spanning 51 bases read in frame from base 1. Looking up the germline V gene yields CDR1 SGHVS and CDR2 FQNEAQ. Relative to germline, V is missing 5 bases and J is missing 2 bases, with 6 bases of the junction outside any gene match. Ficoll-Paque density gradient centrifugation was used to isolate PBMCs. Of note for this clonotype: What this receptor recognizes is not known. The sample holds no much larger clone one base away, and base qualities are not on file.

The chain is assembled from TRBV7-8 and TRBJ2-3, and 14 junction bases match TRBD2. This sequence originates from a man younger than 30 who had mild COVID-19 (a few samples of this study predate the infection). The sample titles of this study are shuffled in the database, so cell type and time point are left out; the donor was told from shared clones. Sequenced: PBMCs or a T cell subset sorted from them (not recorded which). The DNA sequence reads TGTGCCAGCAGCCCGGGGACTAGCGGGGGACTCACAGATACGCAGTATTTT. It specifies CASSPGTSGGLTDTQYF.